The T cell receptor (beta chain) under discussion was sequenced for a study of cytomegalovirus exposure and HLA in healthy donors. This CDR3 is built from 12 residues. PCR was performed using 60 Vbeta and 13 Jbeta primers. Sequencing used immunoSEQ multiplex PCR; TCRdb keeps in-frame clones, though not all of them. The sample holds about 150,000 clones, approximately 10% seen once. Sequenced: PBMCs. The chain joins TRBV21-1 to TRBJ1-6. TRBV21-1 is termed a pseudogene. This TCR derives from a woman aged 35 to 49 in good health and CMV-seropositive. CDR3: CASSNRGTTLHF. DNA of the CDR3: TGTGCCAGCAGCAACCGGGGGACTACCCTCCACTTT.